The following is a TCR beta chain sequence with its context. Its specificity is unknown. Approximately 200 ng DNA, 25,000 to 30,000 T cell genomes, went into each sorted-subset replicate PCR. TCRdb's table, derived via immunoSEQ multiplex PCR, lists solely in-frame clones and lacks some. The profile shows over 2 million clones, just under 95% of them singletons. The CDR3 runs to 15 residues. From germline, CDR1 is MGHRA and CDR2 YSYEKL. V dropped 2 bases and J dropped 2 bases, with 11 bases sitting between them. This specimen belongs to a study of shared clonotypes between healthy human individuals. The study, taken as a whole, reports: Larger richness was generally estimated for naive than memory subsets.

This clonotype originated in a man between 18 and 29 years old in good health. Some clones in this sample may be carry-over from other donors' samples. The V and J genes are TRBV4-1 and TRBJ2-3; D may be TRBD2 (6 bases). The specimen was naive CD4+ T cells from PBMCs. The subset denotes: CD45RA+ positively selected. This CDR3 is CASSQRDSLTDTQYF. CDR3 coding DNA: TGCGCCAGCAGCCAACGGGACTCCCTCACAGATACGCAGTATTTT.